These T cell receptor beta chains were read from a single sample in a study of circulating and synovial CD4+ cells in juvenile arthritis. Clones were read by immunoSEQ multiplex PCR, and TCRdb kept only the in-frame ones, dropping some. This table has tens of thousands of clones, around 96% appearing once. Sequenced input: CD4+ T cells from blood. The receptors originated from a human donor with juvenile idiopathic arthritis. CDR3s include the opening cysteine and the closing phenylalanine or tryptophan. The order of the fields is clone size, V gene, J gene, D gene, CDR3 protein, CDR3 DNA. A D gene is named only where the DNA matches it firmly. Some rows mark clone size as missing; the rest say once, few, many or name a class of expanded clone.

>-|TRBV7-8|TRBJ1-5|TRBD1
CASSLGQGRAQPQHF
TGTGCCAGCAGCTTAGGACAGGGCCGGGCTCAGCCCCAGCATTTT
>-|TRBV9|TRBJ2-5|-
CASSVGYMRGRRETQYF
TGTGCCAGCAGCGTCGGTTATATGCGGGGGCGCAGGGAGACCCAGTACTTC
>-|TRBV6-5|TRBJ2-7|-
CASSYNYEQYF
TGTGCCAGCAGTTATAACTACGAGCAGTACTTC
>-|TRBV7-2|TRBJ1-1|-
CASSLGGAGDTEAFF
TGTGCCAGCAGCTTAGGTGGGGCAGGGGACACTGAAGCTTTCTTT
>-|TRBV11-1|TRBJ1-4|-
CASSSQPPMEEKLFF
TGTGCCAGCAGCTCCCAGCCCCCGATGGAGGAAAAACTGTTTTTT
>-|TRBV5-5|TRBJ1-2|TRBD1
CASSGQVGVDGYTF
TGTGCCAGCAGCGGACAGGTGGGCGTTGATGGCTACACCTTC
>-|TRBV7-2|TRBJ2-7|TRBD1
CASSPGQGSFGRYEQYF
TGTGCCAGCAGCCCCGGACAGGGGAGTTTTGGACGCTACGAGCAGTACTTC
>-|TRBV5-1|TRBJ1-3|-
CASSLGGGNTIYF
TGCGCCAGCAGCTTGGGAGGTGGAAACACCATATATTTT
>-|TRBV7-2|TRBJ2-3|-
CASSPRTVTGDTQYF
TGTGCCAGCAGCCCGCGGACAGTAACGGGAGATACGCAGTATTTT
>-|TRBV5-5|TRBJ1-2|-
CASSSFPGPDYGYTF
TGTGCCAGCAGCTCCTTTCCAGGTCCGGACTATGGCTACACCTTC
>-|TRBV5-5|TRBJ2-3|-
CASSFRVAGTDTQYF
TGTGCCAGCAGCTTTAGAGTAGCAGGCACAGATACGCAGTATTTT
>-|TRBV14|TRBJ2-1|-
CASSQVGVDNEQFF
TGTGCCAGCAGCCAAGTCGGGGTCGACAATGAGCAGTTCTTC
>once|TRBV27|TRBJ2-3|-
CASSTRTDTQYF
TGTGCCAGCAGTACTCGAACAGATACGCAGTATTTT
>-|TRBV6-5|TRBJ1-2|-
CASSYFGDYGYTF
TGTGCCAGCAGTTACTTCGGAGACTATGGCTACACCTTC
>-|TRBV10-3|TRBJ2-5|TRBD2
CAISGAQRGETQYF
TGTGCCATCAGTGGGGCCCAGCGGGGGGAGACCCAGTACTTC
>-|TRBV4-3|TRBJ2-5|-
CASSQEGVGPLKETQYF
TGCGCCAGCAGCCAAGAAGGAGTGGGGCCTCTCAAAGAGACCCAGTACTTC
>-|TRBV6-5|TRBJ2-5|-
CASSRDWEEQETQYF
TGTGCCAGCAGCCGCGACTGGGAGGAACAAGAGACCCAGTACTTC
>once|TRBV19|TRBJ1-5|TRBD1
CASGRQGDNQPQHF
TGTGCCAGTGGGAGACAGGGGGACAATCAGCCCCAGCATTTT
>-|TRBV7-3|TRBJ1-1|-
CASSKRGRDTEAFF
TGTGCCAGCAGCAAGCGGGGGCGCGACACTGAAGCTTTCTTT
>-|TRBV5-1|TRBJ1-6|-
CASSADPSALHF
TGCGCCAGCAGCGCGGATCCTTCGGCCCTCCACTTT
>-|TRBV27|TRBJ2-5|TRBD1
CASSLWDRGRETQYF
TGTGCCAGCAGTTTATGGGACAGGGGCCGGGAGACCCAGTACTTC
>-|TRBV5-4|TRBJ1-1|TRBD1
CASSLEGARTEAFF
TGTGCCAGCAGCTTGGAGGGGGCGCGGACTGAAGCTTTCTTT
>-|TRBV5-1|TRBJ1-4|-
CASSLEGANEKLFF
TGCGCCAGCAGCTTAGAAGGGGCTAATGAAAAACTGTTTTTT
>-|TRBV5-1|TRBJ1-2|-
CASSFDRPYYGYTF
TGCGCCAGCAGCTTTGACAGACCCTACTATGGCTACACCTTC
>once|TRBV6-4|TRBJ2-3|-
CASRGRSTDTQYF
TGTGCCAGCAGGGGGAGGAGCACAGATACGCAGTATTTT
>-|TRBV4-3|TRBJ2-7|-
CASSQDLGRSTSSSYEQYF
TGCGCCAGCAGCCAAGATTTGGGGCGCAGTACGTCGAGCTCCTACGAGCAGTACTTC
>-|TRBV18|TRBJ2-7|-
CASSPRVRTYEQYF
TGTGCCAGCTCGCCCCGGGTCCGTACCTACGAGCAGTACTTC
>-|TRBV28|TRBJ1-2|-
CASSSGLRGYTF
TGTGCCAGCAGTTCAGGATTAAGGGGCTACACCTTC
>-|TRBV15|TRBJ1-2|TRBD1
CATSTTGLVFDGYTF
TGTGCCACCAGCACGACAGGGTTAGTATTCGATGGCTACACCTTC
>-|TRBV30|TRBJ1-3|-
CAWSPTGGNTIYF
TGTGCCTGGAGTCCAACAGGAGGAAACACCATATATTTT
>once|TRBV21-1|TRBJ2-1|-
CASSPLGVEQFF
TGTGCCAGCAGCCCCTTAGGGGTAGAGCAGTTCTTC
>-|TRBV7-3|TRBJ2-6|-
CASASESGANVLTF
TGTGCCAGCGCGAGCGAGTCTGGGGCCAACGTCCTGACTTTC
>-|TRBV6-5|TRBJ1-3|TRBD1
CASSSGTGRNTIYF
TGTGCCAGCAGTTCCGGGACAGGACGAAACACCATATATTTT